These 12 T cell receptor beta chains originate from one sample sequenced in a study of follicular helper T cells after annual influenza vaccination. TCRdb's copy holds only in-frame clones and misses some; the assay was immunoSEQ multiplex PCR. The sample includes fewer than 2,500 clones, roughly 86% of them seen just once. Time point defined: 2015-2016 season, pre-vaccination. Sequencing used CXCR5- memory CD4+ T cells sorted from blood, obtained on the day of influenza vaccination. These receptors all come from an adult who received the influenza vaccine.

This chain joins TRBV7-2 and TRBJ1-4; D remains ambiguous. The CDR3 has 16 residues. Trimming took 2 bases from V and 7 from J, leaving 17 bases between them. Germline V lookup: CDR1 SGHTA, CDR2 FQGNSA. The chain's CDR3 is CASSLSMGRMSEKLFF. The CDR3 region has the DNA TGTGCCAGCAGCTTAAGTATGGGCAGGATGAGTGAAAAACTGTTTTTT.

The V call is TRBV10-1, the J call TRBJ2-5; 12 bases fit TRBD2. Per the germline V gene, CDR1 is WNHNN and CDR2 is SYGVQD (reference sequence). The CDR3 has 17 amino acids. The V segment lost 5 bases and the J segment 0 bases; nucleotides outside the gene matches: 7. CDR3 in amino acids: CASSPGLAGMNQETQYF. In DNA, the CDR3 is TGCGCCAGCAGTCCAGGACTAGCGGGGATGAACCAAGAGACCCAGTACTTC.

This chain connects TRBV7-9 to TRBJ2-1, with a tentative D call TRBD1 (6 bases). Trimming left V 1 base short and J 7 bases short, with 17 bases between. CDR3 length: 16 residues. From germline, CDR1 is SEHNR and CDR2 FQNEAQ (reference sequence). The CDR3 here is CASSLDLWGPLNEQFF. As DNA, the CDR3 is TGTGCCAGCAGCTTAGATCTATGGGGGCCGCTAAATGAGCAGTTCTTC.

The J gene is TRBJ2-5, the V gene TRBV7-2; no reliable D call. The CDR3 loop spans 14 amino acids. Germline assignment: CDR1 SGHTA and CDR2 FQGNSA. Trimming removed 3 bases from V and 1 base from J, with 9 bases in between. The DNA of the CDR3 is TGTGCCAGCAGCTTGCGACGTGGCCAAGAGACCCAGTACTTC. This gives the protein CASSLRRGQETQYF.

V usage is TRBV19 and J usage is TRBJ1-5; the D is unclear. CDR3 length: 12 residues. The germline gives CDR1 LNHDA, CDR2 SQIVND (reference sequence). Deletions cut 5 bases from V and 5 bases from J, with 7 bases between. In DNA form, the CDR3 reads TGTGCCAGTAGTGGAGTTTATCAGCCCCAGCATTTT. Translated: CASSGVYQPQHF.

The chain uses TRBV7-9 and TRBJ2-1; no clear D gene. Trimming pared 1 base from V and 5 bases from J, leaving 9 bases between. Germline loops: CDR1 SEHNR, CDR2 FQNEAQ (reference sequence). The CDR3 is made up of 14 amino acids. The CDR3 DNA reads as TGTGCCAGCAGCTTAGTTGGCCAGAACAATGAGCAGTTCTTC. Its protein product is CASSLVGQNNEQFF.

The chain is built from TRBV7-2 and TRBJ2-7; possibly TRBD1 for D (6 bases). Germline loops: CDR1 SGHTA, CDR2 FQGNSA. The CDR3 extends over 14 amino acids. V lost 3 bases, J lost 3 bases, and 12 bases lay in between. In DNA form, the CDR3 reads TGTGCCAGCAGCTTTACGCAGGGGAACTACGAGCAGTACTTC. Its protein product is CASSFTQGNYEQYF.

V usage is TRBV7-6 and J usage is TRBJ2-1; possibly TRBD1 or TRBD2 for D (5 bases each). This CDR3 is 17 amino acids long. Per germline, CDR1 SGHVS and CDR2 FNYEAQ. Trimming stripped 3 bases from V and 9 bases from J, with 24 bases between. CDR3 amino acids: CASSFTPTDQWDGEQFF. The CDR3 nucleotides are TGTGCCAGCAGCTTTACCCCGACAGATCAGTGGGACGGTGAGCAGTTCTTC.

This chain uses TRBV2 with TRBJ2-7; TRBD2 might be the D (6 bases). This CDR3 region has 14 residues. V lost 4 bases, J lost 3 bases, and 13 bases lay in between. In germline, CDR1 is SNHLY, CDR2 FYNNEI. Here the CDR3 reads CASSVGLPFYEQYF. In DNA form, the CDR3 reads TGTGCCAGCAGTGTGGGACTCCCATTCTACGAGCAGTACTTC.

The V call is TRBV19, the J call TRBJ2-5; D gene unclear. V dropped 2 bases and J dropped 3 bases, with 7 bases sitting between them. The CDR3 is 13 amino acids. The germline gives CDR1 LNHDA, CDR2 SQIVND (reference sequence). The CDR3 DNA reads as TGTGCCAGTAGTATAAAGCAGGAAGAGACCCAGTACTTC. Its translation: CASSIKQEETQYF.

This clone was recorded a few times. The chain couples TRBV6-1 to TRBJ2-7; no reliable D call. In germline, CDR1 is MNHNS, CDR2 SASEGT. Trimming shortened V by 7 bases and J by 4 bases, and 14 bases separated the two germline ends. This CDR3 contains 13 residues. The CDR3: CASNPALGYEQYF. CDR3 nucleotide sequence: TGTGCCAGCAATCCGGCTCTAGGATACGAGCAGTACTTC.

J is TRBJ2-4 and V is TRBV29-1; D unclear. This CDR3 spans 13 amino acids. CDR1 is SQVTM, CDR2 ANQGSEA, per germline. The ends were cut back, 4 bases at V and 0 bases at J, with 7 bases in the middle. The DNA for the CDR3 is TGCAGCGTTGGAATGGTAGCCAAAAACATTCAGTACTTC. Translation gives CSVGMVAKNIQYF. The full variable domain, rest sourced from reference TRBV29-1 and TRBJ2-4, is SAVISQKPSRDICQRGTSLTIQCQVDSQVTMMFWYRQQPGQSLTLIATANQGSEATYESGFVIDKFPISRPNLTFSTLTVSNMSPEDSSIYLCSVGMVAKNIQYFGAGTRLSVL.